This T cell receptor (beta chain) was identified in a study of PD-L1 blockade in urothelial cancer. For the study at large: Blood drawn 3 weeks (second dose) and 6 weeks after treatment start was analyzed.

Each PCR contained spiked-in synthetic TCR analog templates. Only in-frame clones appear in the TCRdb table, and some are missing; sequencing was by immunoSEQ multiplex PCR. The sample records more than 60,000 clones, roughly 90% being singletons. With regard to this clone: Its specificity is not known.

Time point described: peripheral blood 6 weeks after treatment start. General observations from the study: Where pretreatment blood TCR clonality fell below the median, better survival was predicted. Durable-benefit patients expanded tumor-associated blood clones more at 3 weeks.

The V end lost 1 base, the J end lost 7 bases, and 11 bases lay between the germline ends. CDR1 and CDR2 (germline): SGHVS, FNYEAQ. The CDR3 contains 14 residues. The clonotype originates from a man aged 60-69 years with urothelial cancer. The source material was PBMCs, sampled around atezolizumab (anti-PD-L1) treatment. This chain joins TRBV7-6 and TRBJ1-5; D is unresolved. DNA of the CDR3: TGTGCCAGCAGCTTAGTGTTGGGGAGACAGCCCCAGCATTTT. It translates to CASSLVLGRQPQHF. Supplemented by reference TRBV7-6 and TRBJ1-5, the full variable domain reads GAGVSQSPRYKVTKRGQDVALRCDPISGHVSLYWYRQALGQGPEFLTYFNYEAQQDKSGLPNDRFSAERPEGSISTLTIQRTEQRDSAMYRCASSLVLGRQPQHFGDGTRLSIL.